The next 30 T cell receptor beta chains were all read from a single sample in a study of blood T cell repertoires in COVID-19. TCRdb's copy holds only in-frame clones and misses some; the assay was immunoSEQ multiplex PCR. The data show approximately 69,000 clones, with 88% seen just once and over 25% held by the top ten. Input material: peripheral blood. These receptors came from a man in his fifties with acute or convalescent COVID-19.

V gene TRBV19 combines with J gene TRBJ2-6, with D tentatively TRBD2 (5 bases). Trimming cost V 4 bases and J 0 bases, with 13 bases left between them. Germline CDR1 is LNHDA and CDR2 is SQIVND (reference sequence). The CDR3 is made up of 17 amino acids. The CDR3 DNA is TGTGCCAGTAGTACTCCCGGACTGAACTCTGGGGCCAACGTCCTGACTTTC. Protein product: CASSTPGLNSGANVLTF.

This clone was seen once. The chain has TRBV19 and TRBJ2-2; perhaps TRBD1 as D (7 bases). CDR1 is LNHDA and CDR2 is SQIVND in the germline V gene (reference sequence). The V gene lost 8 bases and the J gene lost 3 bases, with 13 bases spanning the gap. The CDR3 consists of 14 residues. Here the CDR3 DNA reads TGTGCCAGTGCGGGGACAGACGACACCGGGGAGCTGTTTTTT. It encodes CASAGTDDTGELFF.

This clone appeared a single time. The chain carries TRBV7-3 and TRBJ2-3, with 13 positions matching TRBD2. Unmatched junction bases numbered 5, after V lost 3 bases and J lost 5 bases. This CDR3 has 16 residues. Germline V gives CDR1 SGHTA, CDR2 FQGTGA. CDR3 nucleotides: TGTGCCAGCAGCTTCGGACTAGCGGGGGCTGGAGATACGCAGTATTTT. This gives the protein CASSFGLAGAGDTQYF.

This clone was recorded many times. The chain employs TRBV5-4 and TRBJ2-2, with 8 bases lining up with TRBD2. Losses at the gene ends were 5 bases for V and 1 base for J; bases not matched to a gene: 7. The V gene's germline CDR1 is SGHNT and CDR2 YYREEE (reference sequence). The CDR3 runs to 16 residues. The DNA of the CDR3 is TGTGCCAGCAGGGGATCGGGGGGGCGGAACACCGGGGAGCTGTTTTTT. It encodes CASRGSGGRNTGELFF.

This chain uses TRBV5-8 with TRBJ2-5, with 9 bases aligning to TRBD2. The CDR3 extends over 16 amino acids. Germline CDR1 reads SGHTS; CDR2 reads YDEGEE. The V gene end was trimmed by 0 bases and the J gene end by 2 bases; junction bases not matched to a gene: 5. CDR3 bases: TGTGCCAGCAGCTTGGGGAGCGGGGGGCTACAAGAGACCCAGTACTTC. It specifies CASSLGSGGLQETQYF.

The chain employs TRBV10-1 and TRBJ2-3, with a tentative D call TRBD1 (6 bases). Germline V gene data show CDR1 as WNHNN and CDR2 as SYGVQD (reference sequence). Trimming took 5 bases from V and 5 from J, leaving 17 bases between them. This CDR3 is built from 15 residues. The chain's CDR3 is CASSRGRGNEDTQYF. The CDR3 DNA sequence: TGCGCCAGCAGTCGGGGCAGGGGAAATGAAGATACGCAGTATTTT.

The CDR3 reads CASSLGTDYGYTF. As DNA, the CDR3 is TGCGCCAGCAGCCTAGGAACGGACTATGGCTACACCTTC. The V and J genes are TRBV10-1 and TRBJ1-2; D remains ambiguous. The CDR3 contains 13 residues. V lost 6 bases and J lost 3, with 11 bases in between. Germline CDR1 reads WNHNN; CDR2 reads SYGVQD (reference sequence).

The chain employs TRBV3-1 (or the pseudogene TRBV3-2) and TRBJ2-5, with 8 bases matching TRBD1. Germline CDR1 is LGHDT and CDR2 is YNNKEL (reference sequence). With V trimmed by 2 bases and J by 3 bases, 8 bases remained unmatched. The CDR3 runs to 16 residues. The CDR3 is CASSQLGTGLEETQYF. DNA for the CDR3: TGTGCCAGCAGCCAACTCGGGACAGGTTTAGAAGAGACCCAGTACTTC.

The chain's CDR3 is CASSQLASSNEKLFF. The CDR3, as DNA: TGTGCCAGCAGCCAGCTGGCCAGTTCTAATGAAAAACTGTTTTTT. The genes are TRBV3-1 (or the pseudogene TRBV3-2) and TRBJ1-4; D is unclear. Germline V CDR1 and CDR2: LGHDT, YNNKEL (reference sequence). Trimming left V 3 bases short and J 3 bases short, with 11 bases between. The CDR3 is made up of 15 amino acids.

The chain has TRBV12-5 and TRBJ1-1; D is unclear. The germline gives CDR1 LGHNT, CDR2 FRNRAP. The CDR3 has 14 residues. Deletions cut 2 bases from V and 1 base from J, with 8 bases between. CDR3 nucleotides: TGTGCTAGTGGTTTGAGTGGCGGGAACACTGAAGCTTTCTTT. This translates into CASGLSGGNTEAFF.

The chain links TRBV10-2 to TRBJ2-2; TRBD2 agrees at 8 bases. V lost 5 bases and J lost 6; bases outside the gene matches: 8. Germline CDR1 WSHSY, CDR2 SAAADI. CDR3 length equals 15 residues. CDR3 nucleotide sequence: TGCGCCAGCAGTACCGGGACTAGTTACTCCGGGGAGCTGTTTTTT. Translating it yields CASSTGTSYSGELFF.

The rearrangement joins TRBV6-5 to TRBJ1-6; perhaps TRBD1 as D (5 bases). This CDR3 has 15 residues. Between the trimmed V and J ends, which lost 4 bases and 10 bases, there was a span of 17 bases. Germline assignment: CDR1 MNHEY and CDR2 SVGAGI. CDR3 coding DNA: TGTGCCAGCAGTTCGGAACCCCAGGGTTACTCACCCCTCCACTTT. Protein: CASSSEPQGYSPLHF.

This chain connects TRBV9 to TRBJ1-1, with D tentatively TRBD1 (6 bases). This CDR3 spans 13 amino acids. From germline, CDR1 is SGDLS and CDR2 YYNGEE. The V end was cut by 4 bases, the J end by 5 bases, with 12 bases between. The CDR3 region is CASSSSGDTEAFF. The DNA of the CDR3 is TGTGCCAGCAGCTCCTCAGGGGATACTGAAGCTTTCTTT.

The genes are TRBV3-1 (or the pseudogene TRBV3-2) and TRBJ1-5; D uncertain. Germline V gene data show CDR1 as LGHDT and CDR2 as YNNKEL (reference sequence). V dropped 4 bases and J dropped 3 bases, with 7 bases sitting between them. This CDR3 is built from 13 residues. The CDR3 region is CASSPDSNQPQHF. CDR3 coding DNA: TGTGCCAGCAGCCCGGACTCCAATCAGCCCCAGCATTTT.

The J gene is TRBJ1-4, the V gene TRBV7-9; 8 nucleotides align to TRBD1. Germline-derived CDR1 and CDR2 are SEHNR and FQNEAQ (reference sequence). Trimming at V came to 4 bases and at J to 7 bases, leaving 11 bases not matched to a gene. CDR3 length: 16 amino acids. The CDR3 bases are TGTGCCAGCAGCTCGCGGACAGGGATAATTAGTGAAAAACTGTTTTTT. Translated, it gives CASSSRTGIISEKLFF.

The chain recombines TRBV5-1 with TRBJ2-7; a weak D match, TRBD2 (5 bases). Germline V lookup: CDR1 SGHRS, CDR2 YFSETQ. There are 16 residues in the CDR3. The V gene lost 0 bases and the J gene lost 3 bases, with 16 bases spanning the gap. CDR3 in DNA: TGCGCCAGCAGCTTGGCAGAACGGGGTAGGGTCTACGAGCAGTACTTC. It yields the protein CASSLAERGRVYEQYF.

The chain is built from TRBV6-1 and TRBJ2-1, with TRBD2 matching over 10 bases. The CDR3 length is 16 residues. J was trimmed by 6 bases and V by 4 bases; bases with no gene match: 9. Germline V gene data show CDR1 as MNHNS and CDR2 as SASEGT. The CDR3 DNA reads as TGTGCCAGCAGTGTCAGAATTAGCGGGGGGCTCAATGAGCAGTTCTTC. Translation: CASSVRISGGLNEQFF.

The gene calls are TRBV5-1 and TRBJ2-7; 7 nucleotides match TRBD1. Germline lookup yields CDR1 SGHRS and CDR2 YFSETQ. V shed 3 bases, J shed 4 bases, and the junction held 7 bases outside the gene matches. The CDR3 contains 14 residues. As DNA, the CDR3 is TGCGCCAGCAGCTACGGGACAGATAATTACGAGCAGTACTTC. It codes for CASSYGTDNYEQYF.

V usage is TRBV15 and J usage is TRBJ2-5, with 9 bases lining up with TRBD2. The CDR3 has 15 amino acids. After removal of 2 bases from V and 7 bases from J, the junction contained 8 bases not matched to a gene. The germline gives CDR1 LNHNV, CDR2 YYDKDF (reference sequence). The DNA of the CDR3 is TGTGCCACCAGCAGACCGGGACTAGCAGCCCTGACCCAGTACTTC. Translation: CATSRPGLAALTQYF.

This clone was seen only once. This chain links TRBV3-1 (or the pseudogene TRBV3-2) with TRBJ2-5, with 8 bases lining up with TRBD2. Germline V lookup: CDR1 LGHDT, CDR2 YNNKEL (reference sequence). The CDR3 spans 16 residues. Trimming cost V 1 base and J 2 bases; bases outside gene matches: 6. The CDR3 region is CASSQAGLGQQETQYF. CDR3 in DNA: TGTGCCAGCAGCCAAGCGGGACTAGGACAACAAGAGACCCAGTACTTC.

The chain links TRBV6-5 to TRBJ1-1; D gene unclear. V was clipped by 7 bases and J by 4 bases, with 19 bases between them. Germline loops: CDR1 MNHEY, CDR2 SVGAGI. This CDR3 contains 15 residues. CDR3 coding DNA: TGTGCCAGCACTTTCGCCATAGGGAGTGGCACTGAAGCTTTCTTT. It is translated as CASTFAIGSGTEAFF.

The chain couples TRBV9 to TRBJ2-7; maybe TRBD2 (7 bases). Looked up from germline, CDR1 is SGDLS and CDR2 is YYNGEE. The CDR3 has 14 residues. Deletions cut 4 bases from V and 4 bases from J, with 15 bases between. For the CDR3, the DNA is TGTGCCAGCAGCTCGGGGAGGGGGACTTACGAGCAGTACTTC. Protein product: CASSSGRGTYEQYF.

The genes are TRBV9 and TRBJ1-3; TRBD1 aligns across 11 bases. The CDR3 has 16 residues. CDR1 SGDLS and CDR2 YYNGEE come from the germline V gene. The junction had 2 bases not matched to a gene; V was cut back by 3 bases and J by 0 bases. In nucleotides, the CDR3 is TGTGCCAGCAGCGGGGGGACAGGGGGCTCTGGAAACACCATATATTTT. Its translation is CASSGGTGGSGNTIYF.

J is TRBJ1-1 and V is TRBV13, with D unclear. The V and J ends lost 0 bases and 3 bases respectively, with 17 bases between them. Germline CDR1 is PRHDT and CDR2 is FYEKMQ (reference sequence). This CDR3 spans 17 amino acids. This CDR3 reads CASSLGPGPGGDTEAFF. The CDR3 DNA follows: TGTGCCAGCAGCTTAGGCCCGGGCCCCGGCGGGGACACTGAAGCTTTCTTT. Full variable domain (missing parts from reference TRBV13 and TRBJ1-1): AAGVIQSPRHLIKEKRETATLKCYPIPRHDTVYWYQQGPGQDPQFLISFYEKMQSDKGSIPDRFSAQQFSDYHSELNMSSLELGDSALYFCASSLGPGPGGDTEAFFGQGTRLTVV.

The chain uses TRBV6-5 and TRBJ1-4, with 9 bases matching TRBD1. The ends lost 6 bases at V and 2 bases at J; junction bases unmatched: 1. The germline gives CDR1 MNHEY, CDR2 SVGAGI. The CDR3 contains 14 residues. CDR3 DNA sequence: TGTGCCAGCAGCACAGGGGGCACTAATGAAAAACTGTTTTTT. It encodes CASSTGGTNEKLFF.

Points on this clone: Other DNA sequences of this sample code for an identical CDR3. The rearrangement uses TRBV5-8 and TRBJ2-7, with D perhaps matching TRBD1 (5 bases). The CDR3 consists of 15 residues. Germline V gives CDR1 SGHTS, CDR2 YDEGEE. V gave up 4 bases and J gave up 3 bases, with 17 bases separating them. The CDR3, as DNA: TGTGCCAGCAGCCTCGGACAAGGGGCCGTCTACGAGCAGTACTTC. The encoded protein is CASSLGQGAVYEQYF.

The gene calls are TRBV5-8 and TRBJ2-3, with D possibly matching TRBD2 (5 bases). V shed 3 bases and J shed 2 bases, with 10 bases lying between them. There are 14 residues in the CDR3. From germline, CDR1 is SGHTS and CDR2 YDEGEE. The CDR3 protein is CASSSGVTTDTQYF. Here the CDR3 DNA reads TGTGCCAGCAGCTCCGGGGTCACCACAGATACGCAGTATTTT.

The chain links TRBV12-3 or TRBV12-4 to TRBJ2-2; the D is unclear. The CDR3 has 12 residues. V was cut by 3 bases and J by 6 bases, with 5 bases left in between. In DNA, the CDR3 is TGTGCCAGCAGTTTCTTTTCCGGGGAGCTGTTTTTT. Encoded protein: CASSFFSGELFF.

In DNA form, the CDR3 reads TGTGCCAGCAGTTACTCACCGGGAATCTACGAGCAGTACTTC. This sequence encodes CASSYSPGIYEQYF. The chain recombines TRBV6-6 with TRBJ2-7, with a weak D call TRBD2 (5 bases). The germline V gene encodes CDR1 MNHNY and CDR2 SVGAGI (reference sequence). There are 14 residues in the CDR3. The germline V and J ends were trimmed by 0 bases and 3 bases, with 9 bases remaining between them.

This clone occurred once. This chain connects TRBV11-2 to TRBJ1-4; 7 nucleotides align to TRBD1. V shed 5 bases, J shed 8 bases, and the junction held 5 bases outside the gene matches. Germline values: CDR1 SGHAT, CDR2 FQNNGV. CDR3 length: 13 residues. The CDR3 loop reads CASSQGEREKLFF. Written as DNA, the CDR3 is TGTGCCAGCAGCCAGGGGGAAAGAGAAAAACTGTTTTTT.